These 13 T cell receptor beta chains came from one sample sequenced in a study of identical twins (dated by TCRdb to about 2016). The library was obtained by 5' RACE. Instrument on record: Illumina HiSeq 2000. TCRdb trimmed public reads at Q25 via fastp, called clones via MiXCR and kept in-frame beta chains. Duplicate CDR3 protein sequences are folded into a single record with the most common DNA and genes. The sample contains approximately 680,000 distinct CDR3 sequences, less than 9% of them found a single time. Jointly, the top ten make up around 1.6% of the sample. This sample also appeared in a second study, on yellow fever vaccine responses in identical twins.

The specimen sequenced was PBMCs. These receptors were obtained from a young woman in good health.

The chain links TRBV7-9 to TRBJ2-2, with 9 nucleotides matching TRBD1. The germline gives CDR1 SEHNR, CDR2 FQNEAQ (reference sequence). The length of the CDR3 is 16 residues. V lost 4 bases, J lost 0 bases, and 3 bases stayed unmatched. The CDR3 loop is CASSSGTGPNTGELFF. The CDR3 DNA is TGTGCCAGCAGCTCTGGGACAGGGCCGAACACCGGGGAGCTGTTTTTT.

About this clonotype: This may be a read error: a much more frequent sequence differs by one nucleotide. This chain connects TRBV12-3 or TRBV12-4 to TRBJ2-3; a weak D match, TRBD2 (5 bases). The CDR3 consists of 16 residues. Trimming left V 8 bases short and J 1 base short, with 19 bases between. The CDR3 DNA is TGTGCCAGCGCAACAGACGGGGTGGCAGGCACAGATACGCAGTATTTT. It is translated as CASATDGVAGTDTQYF.

The sample holds a few counts of this clonotype. The chain carries TRBV7-9 and TRBJ2-1; TRBD2 matches at 9 bases. CDR1 SEHNR and CDR2 FQNEAQ come from the germline V gene (reference sequence). The ends lost 2 bases at V and 5 bases at J; junction bases unmatched: 4. The CDR3 consists of 15 residues. Written as DNA, the CDR3 is TGTGCCAGCAGCTTAAGCGGGGGGATAAACAATGAGCAGTTCTTC. It specifies CASSLSGGINNEQFF. The variable domain in full, completed from reference TRBV7-9 and TRBJ2-1, reads DTGVSQNPRHKITKRGQNVTFRCDPISEHNRLYWYRQTLGQGPEFLTYFQNEAQLEKSRLLSDRFSAERPKGSFSTLEIQRTEQGDSAMYLCASSLSGGINNEQFFGPGTRLTVL.

In this sample, this clonotype turned up many times. The rearrangement joins TRBV9 to TRBJ1-2; 8 bases are shared with TRBD1. The CDR3 contains 15 residues. Germline V lookup: CDR1 SGDLS, CDR2 YYNGEE. V dropped 3 bases and J dropped 8; count of bases not matched to a gene: 12. CDR3 in DNA: TGTGCCAGCAGCGCAGAGACAGGGGCCCTGGGGGGCTACACCTTC. The encoded protein is CASSAETGALGGYTF. The variable domain in full, completed from reference TRBV9 and TRBJ1-2, reads DSGVTQTPKHLITATGQRVTLRCSPRSGDLSVYWYQQSLDQGLQFLIQYYNGEERAKGNILERFSAQQFPDLHSELNLSSLELGDSALYFCASSAETGALGGYTFGSGTRLTVV.

CDR3 amino acids: CATSTTGIMPQETQYF. The CDR3 region has the DNA TGCGCCACCTCGACGACAGGGATAATGCCCCAAGAGACCCAGTACTTC. This chain links TRBV5-1 with TRBJ2-5, with 7 positions matching TRBD1. The CDR3 runs to 16 residues. V lost 9 bases, J lost 1 base, and 15 bases stayed unmatched. Germline-derived CDR1 and CDR2 are SGHRS and YFSETQ.

The gene calls are TRBV27 and TRBJ2-7; D perhaps matches TRBD2 (7 bases). This CDR3 spans 15 amino acids. V was cut by 6 bases and J by 4 bases, with 19 bases left in between. Germline values: CDR1 MNHEY, CDR2 SMNVEV (reference sequence). CDR3 bases: TGTGCCAGCAGGAGTTTGGGCGGGGGCTCGTACGAGCAGTACTTC. This translates into CASRSLGGGSYEQYF.

The J gene is TRBJ2-7, the V gene TRBV7-9; D call uncertain. From germline, CDR1 is SEHNR and CDR2 FQNEAQ (reference sequence). The CDR3 loop spans 14 amino acids. V was trimmed by 4 bases and J by 3 bases, leaving 13 bases between them. The CDR3 reads CASSSPTVGYEQYF. DNA of the CDR3: TGTGCCAGCAGCTCCCCCACAGTAGGCTACGAGCAGTACTTC.

This clonotype was seen many times. The V call is TRBV24-1, the J call TRBJ2-2, with no clear D. The CDR3 has 13 amino acids. Germline CDR1 KGHDR, CDR2 SFDVKD. V lost 2 bases to trimming and J lost 4 bases, with 4 bases between them. CDR3: CATSDYGTGELFF. The CDR3 DNA follows: TGTGCCACCAGTGATTACGGCACCGGGGAGCTGTTTTTT.

This CDR3 is CASSPPNRVYEQYV. The CDR3 DNA sequence: TGTGCCAGCTCACCACCGAACAGGGTCTACGAGCAGTACGTC. The chain joins TRBV18 to TRBJ2-7, with D possibly being TRBD1 (6 bases). Trimming took 0 bases from V and 3 from J, leaving 9 bases between them. The CDR3 contains 14 residues. Looked up from germline, CDR1 is KGHSH and CDR2 is LQKENI.

This clonotype came up many times. The CDR3 sequence is CASRPGQGLFTGELFF. For the CDR3, the DNA is TGTGCCAGCAGGCCGGGACAGGGGTTGTTTACCGGGGAGCTGTTTTTT. This chain links TRBV27 with TRBJ2-2; 10 nucleotides agree with TRBD1. Germline trimming cut 6 bases from V and 5 bases from J; bases unmatched to any gene: 9. The CDR3 has 16 amino acids. Germline values: CDR1 MNHEY, CDR2 SMNVEV (reference sequence).

Many counts were recorded for this clonotype. This sequence joins TRBV7-9 and TRBJ1-1; 9 bases agree with TRBD1. J gave up 4 bases and V 2 bases, and 5 bases lay outside the gene matches. CDR1 and CDR2 from the germline V gene are SEHNR and FQNEAQ (reference sequence). The CDR3 contains 15 residues. This CDR3 is CASSLPDRGTTEAFF. CDR3 nucleotides: TGTGCCAGCAGCTTACCGGACAGGGGAACCACTGAAGCTTTCTTT.

This clonotype was observed a single time. The chain uses TRBV29-1 and TRBJ2-3, with D possibly TRBD2 on 5 matching bases. The CDR3 has 12 amino acids. The germline V and J ends were trimmed by 8 bases and 5 bases, with 14 bases remaining between them. CDR1 and CDR2 (germline): SQVTM, ANQGSEA. The CDR3 DNA is TGCAGCACGCGGGCCTCAGAAGATACGCAGTATTTT. Its translation: CSTRASEDTQYF.

This clonotype was found many times. This chain connects TRBV7-9 to TRBJ1-2; D not resolved. Deletions cut 4 bases from V and 0 bases from J, with 12 bases between. CDR1 is SEHNR and CDR2 is FQNEAQ in the germline V gene (reference sequence). This CDR3 has 15 residues. CDR3 sequence reads: CASSSPGRANYGYTF. For the CDR3, the DNA is TGTGCCAGCAGCTCCCCCGGCCGAGCTAACTATGGCTACACCTTC. Filled out from reference TRBV7-9 and TRBJ1-2, the complete variable domain reads DTGVSQNPRHKITKRGQNVTFRCDPISEHNRLYWYRQTLGQGPEFLTYFQNEAQLEKSRLLSDRFSAERPKGSFSTLEIQRTEQGDSAMYLCASSSPGRANYGYTFGSGTRLTVV.